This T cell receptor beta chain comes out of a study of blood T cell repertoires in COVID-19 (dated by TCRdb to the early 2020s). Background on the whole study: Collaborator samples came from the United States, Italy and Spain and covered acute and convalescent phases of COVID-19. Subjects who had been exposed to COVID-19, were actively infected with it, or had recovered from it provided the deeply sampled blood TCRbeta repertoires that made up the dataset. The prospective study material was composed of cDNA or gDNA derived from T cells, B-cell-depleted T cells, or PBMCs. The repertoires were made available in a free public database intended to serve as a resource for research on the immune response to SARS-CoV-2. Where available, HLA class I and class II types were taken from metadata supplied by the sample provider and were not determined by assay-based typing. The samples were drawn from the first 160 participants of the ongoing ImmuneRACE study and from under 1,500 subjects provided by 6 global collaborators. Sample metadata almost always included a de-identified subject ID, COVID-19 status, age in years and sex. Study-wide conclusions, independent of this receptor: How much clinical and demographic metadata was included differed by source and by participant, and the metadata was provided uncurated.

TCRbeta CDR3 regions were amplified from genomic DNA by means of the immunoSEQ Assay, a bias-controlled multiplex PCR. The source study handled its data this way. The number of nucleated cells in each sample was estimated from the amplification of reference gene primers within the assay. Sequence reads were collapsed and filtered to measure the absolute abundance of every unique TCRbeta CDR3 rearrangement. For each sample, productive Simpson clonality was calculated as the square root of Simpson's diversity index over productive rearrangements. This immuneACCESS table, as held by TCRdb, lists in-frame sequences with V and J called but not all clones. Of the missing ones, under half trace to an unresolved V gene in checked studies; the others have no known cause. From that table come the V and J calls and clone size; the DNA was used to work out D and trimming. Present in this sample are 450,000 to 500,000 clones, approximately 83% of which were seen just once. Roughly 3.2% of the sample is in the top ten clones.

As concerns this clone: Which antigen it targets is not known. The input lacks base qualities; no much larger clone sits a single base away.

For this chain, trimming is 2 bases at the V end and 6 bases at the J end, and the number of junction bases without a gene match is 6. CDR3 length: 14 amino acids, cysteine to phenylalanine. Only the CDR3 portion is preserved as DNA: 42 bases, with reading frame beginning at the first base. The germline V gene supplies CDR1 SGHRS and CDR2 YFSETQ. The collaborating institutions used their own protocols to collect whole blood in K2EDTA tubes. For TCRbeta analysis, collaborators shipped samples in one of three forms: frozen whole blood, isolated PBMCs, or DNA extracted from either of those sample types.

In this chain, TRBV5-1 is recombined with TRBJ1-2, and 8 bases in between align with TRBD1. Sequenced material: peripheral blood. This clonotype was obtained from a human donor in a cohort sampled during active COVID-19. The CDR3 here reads CASSFGQGANGYTF. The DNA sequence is TGCGCCAGCAGCTTCGGTCAGGGGGCTAATGGCTACACCTTC.